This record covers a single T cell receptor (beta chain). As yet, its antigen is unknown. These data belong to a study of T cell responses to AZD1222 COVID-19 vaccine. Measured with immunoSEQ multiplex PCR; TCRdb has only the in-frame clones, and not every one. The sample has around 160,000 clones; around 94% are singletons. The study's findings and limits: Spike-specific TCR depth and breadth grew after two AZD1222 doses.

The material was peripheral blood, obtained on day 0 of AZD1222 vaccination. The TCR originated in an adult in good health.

CDR3 amino acids: CASSLVSFTDTQYF. The CDR3 DNA reads as TGTGCCAGCAGTTTAGTGTCCTTCACAGATACGCAGTATTTT. This sequence joins TRBV28 and TRBJ2-3; D not certain. Per the germline V gene, CDR1 is MDHEN and CDR2 is SYDVKM. There are 14 residues in the CDR3. The ends were cut back, 2 bases at V and 2 bases at J, with 8 bases in the middle.